This T cell receptor beta chain appears in the sequencing data of a study of blood T cell repertoires in COVID-19. Study information: Donors in the United States, Italy and Spain gave samples during acute or convalescent COVID-19.

Participants were aged about 18 to 100 years, lived in roughly 23 US areas, and enrolled virtually. In assigning cohorts, the study relied on participant-reported clinical history. Original handling: Reference gene primer amplification in the assay estimated nucleated cell counts. Data came from immunoSEQ multiplex PCR; TCRdb stores just in-frame clones and leaves some out. V and J calls and clone size are as listed in that table; D and trimming were resolved from the DNA. The sample lists approximately 300,000 clones, roughly 89% occurring once. The trim removed 1 base at V and 7 bases at J, leaving 6 bases unmatched. From germline, CDR1 is MNHNY and CDR2 SVGAGI (reference sequence). This CDR3 contains 16 residues.

The receptor comes from a man in his 60s who had recovered from COVID-19. The sample taken for sequencing was PBMCs or T cells enriched from blood (not recorded which). This chain joins TRBV6-6 and TRBJ1-5, with 11 bases matching TRBD1. CDR3 bases: TGTGCCAGCAGTTACTTAGGACAGGGGGCGGGACAGCCCCAGCATTTT. Translation gives CASSYLGQGAGQPQHF.